The 21 T cell receptor beta chains given below trace back to one sample, sequenced in a study of blood T cells in healthy people across ages. A second PCR of 7 to 11 cycles used a sample-barcoded 5' primer and a J-beta primer mix. TCRdb reprocessed the 5' RACE reads via MiXCR and lists one record per CDR3 protein. The data show 700,000 to 800,000 distinct CDR3 sequences, roughly 47% seen once. Sequencing was carried out using blood. Every receptor here comes from a woman aged 55-75 years in good health.

The chain combines TRBV6-2 or TRBV6-3 with TRBJ2-7; 7 bases align to TRBD2. The CDR3 spans 17 residues. From germline, CDR1 is MNHEY and CDR2 SVGEGT. Trimming took 5 bases from V and 7 from J; bases not matched to a gene: 20. The CDR3 here is CASSDLGGGPRWDEQYF. The CDR3 DNA follows: TGTGCCAGCAGTGACCTCGGGGGAGGGCCTCGATGGGATGAGCAGTACTTC.

This clonotype was counted many times. This rearrangement joins TRBV6-6 to TRBJ2-3; the D is unclear. The V gene's germline CDR1 is MNHNY and CDR2 SVGAGI (reference sequence). The CDR3 totals 10 residues. Trimming took off 7 bases at V and 6 bases at J, with 5 bases between the two ends. CDR3 coding DNA: TGTGCCAGCATGGCGGATACGCAGTATTTT. Its protein product is CASMADTQYF.

A few counts support this clonotype. The chain carries TRBV12-3 or TRBV12-4 and TRBJ2-3, with 9 bases identical to TRBD2. V shed 3 bases and J 4 bases; nucleotides not matched to a gene: 11. CDR3 length equals 17 residues. The CDR3 loop is CASSFSLSGRRADTQYF. In DNA form, the CDR3 reads TGTGCCAGCAGTTTTTCCCTAAGCGGGAGGAGGGCAGATACGCAGTATTTT.

The chain links TRBV24-1 to TRBJ2-5, with 8 bases identical to TRBD1. Germline V lookup: CDR1 KGHDR, CDR2 SFDVKD. The CDR3 has 15 amino acids. The trim removed 5 bases at V and 2 bases at J, leaving 6 bases unmatched. The DNA of the CDR3 is TGTGCCACCAGTGTGACAGGGGTGAGGCAAGAGACCCAGTACTTC. Amino acid sequence: CATSVTGVRQETQYF.

This clonotype was observed at least ten times. This chain uses TRBV7-2 with TRBJ2-4; D not certain. There are 13 residues in the CDR3. V lost 3 bases and J lost 8, with 11 bases in between. Per germline, CDR1 SGHTA and CDR2 FQGNSA. CDR3 loop: CASSFPGPHIQYF. In DNA, the CDR3 is TGTGCCAGCAGCTTCCCTGGTCCCCACATTCAGTACTTC.

This clonotype was counted ten times or more. This chain uses TRBV20-1 with TRBJ2-7; possible D gene TRBD1, 6 bases. The germline CDR1 and CDR2 sequences are DFQATT and SNEGSKA (reference sequence). The V and J ends lost 3 bases and 3 bases respectively, with 12 bases between them. The CDR3 loop spans 13 amino acids. DNA of the CDR3: TGCAGTGCTAGGGCCCAGGGGTACTACGAGCAGTACTTC. Protein sequence: CSARAQGYYEQYF.

In the case of this clonotype: Since the CDR3 does not end with the conserved phenylalanine or tryptophan, this likely comes from a read error. The genes are TRBV20-1 and TRBJ2-5, with TRBD2 matching over 9 bases. J lost 5 bases, V lost 0 bases, and 7 bases had no gene match. Germline CDR1 DFQATT, CDR2 SNEGSKA (reference sequence). The CDR3 consists of 15 residues. CDR3 sequence (DNA): TGCAGTGCTAGAGACCGTAGCGGGAGCTGGGAGACCCAGTACTTA. Its translation is CSARDRSGSWETQYL.

CDR3 DNA: TGTGCCAGCAGCCGCCATGGCAATCAGCCCCAGCATTTT. Translating gives CASSRHGNQPQHF. The chain is built from TRBV7-2 and TRBJ1-5; D is undetermined. CDR3 length: 13 amino acids. V lost 5 bases, J lost 2 bases, and 7 bases lay in between. Germline CDR1 SGHTA, CDR2 FQGNSA.

The chain carries TRBV24-1 and TRBJ1-5; unclear D gene. V lost 10 bases and J lost 1, with 13 bases in between. The germline CDR1 and CDR2 sequences are KGHDR and SFDVKD. This CDR3 is 14 amino acids long. As DNA, the CDR3 is TGTGCCACAAGGTCAAATGGCAGCAATCAGCCCCAGCATTTT. Translated, it gives CATRSNGSNQPQHF.

The rearrangement joins TRBV29-1 to TRBJ2-1; D call uncertain. The CDR3 contains 11 residues. Germline CDR1 reads SQVTM; CDR2 reads ANQGSEA. Deletions cut 6 bases from V and 3 bases from J, with 6 bases between. The CDR3 here is CSVRIYNEQFF. The CDR3 DNA reads as TGCAGCGTCCGGATCTACAATGAGCAGTTCTTC.

The DNA of the CDR3 is TGCAGCGTTGGGGGGGACGGTACTGAAGCTTTCTTT. Its protein is CSVGGDGTEAFF. This chain links TRBV29-1 with TRBJ1-1; possibly TRBD1 for D (5 bases). The CDR3 consists of 12 residues. The V gene lost 4 bases and the J gene lost 5 bases, with 11 bases spanning the gap. Germline-derived CDR1 and CDR2 are SQVTM and ANQGSEA. The variable domain in full, completed from reference TRBV29-1 and TRBJ1-1, reads SAVISQKPSRDICQRGTSLTIQCQVDSQVTMMFWYRQQPGQSLTLIATANQGSEATYESGFVIDKFPISRPNLTFSTLTVSNMSPEDSSIYLCSVGGDGTEAFFGQGTRLTVV.

J is TRBJ1-6 and V is TRBV27; D uncertain. Germline V gene data show CDR1 as MNHEY and CDR2 as SMNVEV (reference sequence). CDR3 length: 14 amino acids. The V end lost 7 bases, the J end lost 10 bases, and 17 bases lay between the germline ends. The CDR3 nucleotides are TGTGCCAGCACATCCAGGCTGTCGATGTCACCCCTCCACTTT. It is translated as CASTSRLSMSPLHF.

Only a few counts were recorded for this clonotype. The V gene is TRBV5-6, the J gene TRBJ2-3, with D possibly TRBD1 on 6 matching bases. Germline V gives CDR1 SGHDT, CDR2 YYEEEE. The CDR3 is made up of 15 amino acids. Trimming took 4 bases from V and 2 from J, leaving 14 bases between them. The CDR3 loop is CASSPGHFFTDTQYF. The CDR3 DNA follows: TGTGCCAGCAGCCCGGGACATTTCTTCACAGATACGCAGTATTTT.

This clonotype has ten or more counts. The rearrangement uses TRBV4-2 and TRBJ2-1; 13 nucleotides agree with TRBD2. This CDR3 region has 16 residues. Germline V gene sequence: CDR1 LGHNA, CDR2 YNFKEQ. Unmatched junction bases numbered 4, after V lost 1 base and J lost 7 bases. The CDR3 sequence: CASSQGRLAGGNEQFF. The DNA of the CDR3 is TGTGCCAGCAGCCAAGGCCGACTAGCGGGGGGTAATGAGCAGTTCTTC.

This chain connects TRBV9 to TRBJ1-5, with 8 bases aligning to TRBD1. J gave up 0 bases and V 3 bases, and 5 bases lay outside the gene matches. The CDR3 totals 16 residues. Germline V gives CDR1 SGDLS, CDR2 YYNGEE. CDR3 sequence (DNA): TGTGCCAGCAGCGCCGGGACAGGCGATAGCAATCAGCCCCAGCATTTT. Its translation is CASSAGTGDSNQPQHF.

This clonotype showed up just a few times. The chain couples TRBV11-2 to TRBJ2-5; 12 bases align to TRBD1. CDR3 length equals 16 residues. CDR1 is SGHAT, CDR2 FQNNGV, per germline. J lost 8 bases, V lost 6 bases, and 13 bases had no gene match. CDR3 bases: TGTGCCAGCAGGGGGGGACAGGGGGCGCAATTCGGTACCCAGTACTTC. It yields the protein CASRGGQGAQFGTQYF.

V usage is TRBV20-1 and J usage is TRBJ2-3; 12 nucleotides line up with TRBD2. V lost 1 base to trimming and J lost 5 bases; unmatched junction nucleotides: 13. Looked up from germline, CDR1 is DFQATT and CDR2 is SNEGSKA (reference sequence). There are 18 residues in the CDR3. This CDR3 reads CSARASGGARLMRDTQYF. CDR3 bases: TGCAGTGCTAGAGCTAGCGGGGGGGCCCGTCTCATGAGAGATACGCAGTATTTT.

CDR3 in amino acids: CASSFSGGQNYGYTF. CDR3 coding DNA: TGTGCCAGCAGTTTTTCCGGGGGGCAAAACTATGGCTACACCTTC. The chain employs TRBV12-3 or TRBV12-4 and TRBJ1-2; perhaps TRBD1 as D (6 bases). The ends were cut back, 3 bases at V and 2 bases at J, with 13 bases in the middle. This CDR3 comprises 15 residues.

This chain links TRBV6-1 with TRBJ1-5; D not resolved. CDR1 is MNHNS and CDR2 is SASEGT in the germline V gene. Trimming removed 6 bases from V and 5 bases from J, with 8 bases in between. The CDR3 contains 12 residues. The CDR3 DNA reads TGTGCCAGCAGGGGGAGCGATCAGCCCCAGCATTTT. Encoded protein: CASRGSDQPQHF.

This clonotype occurred many times. The chain carries TRBV20-1 and TRBJ2-1; tentatively, D is TRBD2 (6 bases). Germline lookup yields CDR1 DFQATT and CDR2 SNEGSKA (reference sequence). The V end lost 6 bases, the J end lost 5 bases, and 8 bases lay between the germline ends. There are 11 residues in the CDR3. CDR3 protein: CSAGTHNEQFF. The CDR3 DNA follows: TGCAGTGCCGGGACTCACAATGAGCAGTTCTTC.

This clonotype has just a few counts. J is TRBJ2-3 and V is TRBV6-2 or TRBV6-3; 7 nucleotides line up with TRBD2. Germline trimming cut 6 bases from V and 1 base from J; bases unmatched to any gene: 7. The germline gives CDR1 MNHEY, CDR2 SVGEGT. This CDR3 has 15 amino acids. CDR3 loop: CASSLGTTRTDTQYF. The CDR3 DNA follows: TGTGCCAGCAGCCTCGGGACTACCCGCACAGATACGCAGTATTTT.